This TCR beta chain comes out of a study of blood T cell repertoires in COVID-19. Study in general: Whether acute or convalescent, the COVID-19 samples came from the United States, Italy and Spain.

As processed by the authors: Amplification from reference gene primers served as the basis for estimated nucleated cell counts. Generated by immunoSEQ multiplex PCR, the TCRdb table keeps only in-frame clones and is missing some. That table supplies the V and J calls and clone size; D and trimming were determined from the DNA. Of some 270,000 clones in the sample, over 80% were seen once. The CDR3 has 15 residues. V was shortened by 1 base and J by 9 bases, with 16 bases between the two germline ends. From germline, CDR1 is LGHDT and CDR2 YNNKEL (reference sequence). This receptor was identified in a woman between 40 and 50 years old who had recovered from COVID-19. Input material: peripheral blood. This sequence joins TRBV3-1 (or the pseudogene TRBV3-2) and TRBJ2-4; maybe TRBD2 (5 bases). CDR3 protein: CASSQAAGDLGIQYF. CDR3 bases: TGTGCCAGCAGCCAAGCAGCCGGGGATCTGGGCATTCAGTACTTC.